This TCR beta chain was identified during a study of T cells in Graves' hyperthyroidism and ophthalmopathy. In germline, CDR1 is MNHEY, CDR2 SVGEGT. CDR3 size: 19 residues. Germline trimming cut 2 bases from V and 1 base from J; bases unmatched to any gene: 13. The TCR beta CDR3 regions underwent amplification using RNA transcripts as the source. TCR CDR3 regions were first amplified by RT-PCR with HTBI primers. Each CDR3 protein is one row after TCRdb ran MiXCR on the multiplex PCR reads. The sample lists around 620,000 distinct CDR3 sequences, around 15% seen once, with 3% to 4.5% in the top ten. This clonotype was observed a few times.

The chain couples TRBV6-2 or TRBV6-3 to TRBJ1-5; TRBD1 matches 8 bases. The TCR comes from a woman aged 25 to 45 with Graves' hyperthyroidism. The sequencing sample was made of blood. The DNA for the CDR3 is TGTGCCAGCAGTTACCGCCCGTTACAGGGGGGTCGCAGCAATCAGCCCCAGCATTTT. Translation: CASSYRPLQGGRSNQPQHF.